These T cell receptor beta chains were read from a single sample in a study of blood T cell repertoires in COVID-19. Using immunoSEQ multiplex PCR, the repertoire was profiled, and TCRdb retains in-frame clones only, with some absent. This table holds roughly 150,000 clones, around 91% found once. The specimen was peripheral blood. Every receptor here comes from a woman aged 40 to 50 with acute or convalescent COVID-19. Both conserved end residues are part of each CDR3.

TRBJ2-7,TRBV7-8,CASSKDRVRYEQYF
TRBJ2-1,TRBV15,CATSQSGRAGSYEQFF
TRBJ2-3,TRBV24-1,CATSDKLDLAGARKDTQYF
TRBJ2-2,TRBV10-3,CAISYTSGSGTGELFF
TRBJ2-7,TRBV5-6,CASSLARTRGSNSYEQYF
TRBJ2-3,TRBV27,CASNPRAGGRGTDTQYF
TRBJ1-5,TRBV29-1,CSVVVGGDQPQHF
TRBJ1-1,TRBV14,CASSQRRLNTEAFF
TRBJ2-7,TRBV5-3,CARSLLHGEQYF
TRBJ1-6,TRBV4-1,CASSQDDTNSPLHF
TRBJ1-4,TRBV3-1/TRBV3-2,CASSQRAEKLFF
TRBJ2-7,TRBV14,CASSQRQGSPYEQYF
TRBJ2-7,TRBV6-5,CASSYRWTSSYEQYF
TRBJ1-2,TRBV29-1,CSVEDSIRVAGTWNYGYTF
TRBJ2-5,TRBV5-1,CASSLGQGETQYF
TRBJ1-4,TRBV28,CASSVGGSNEKLFF
TRBJ2-5,TRBV7-3,CASSLIAGNQETQYF
TRBJ2-1,TRBV15,CATSRDVWLAHEQFF
TRBJ2-2,TRBV6-5,CASSRDRGNTGELFF
TRBJ2-5,TRBV7-6,CASSLAASGRETQYF
TRBJ2-3,TRBV7-9,CASSLAGAADTQYF
TRBJ2-1,TRBV9,CASSVAAGGYNEQFF
TRBJ1-1,TRBV5-1,CASSLSTGGTEAFF
TRBJ2-1,TRBV27,CASSFFPGGLRGEQFF
TRBJ2-3,TRBV4-2,CASSPGVRDTQYF
TRBJ2-2,TRBV7-6,CASSLARGRANTGELFF
TRBJ2-1,TRBV5-1,CASSIGTSGNEQFF
TRBJ2-7,TRBV7-9,CASSSRQGSEQYF
TRBJ2-1,TRBV10-1,CASSATGTEQFF
TRBJ1-1,TRBV5-6,CASSMTYSGTEAFF
TRBJ1-6,TRBV7-9,CASSFNLGSPLHF
TRBJ1-4,TRBV5-6,CASRQTTNEKLFF
TRBJ2-7,TRBV18,CASSPSRDRGYEQYF
TRBJ1-5,TRBV27,CASSLWGVINNQPQHF
TRBJ1-6,TRBV28,CASSSLQGFDSPLHF
TRBJ2-3,TRBV2,CASSFRTGFNTDTQYF
TRBJ1-1,TRBV27,CASASMPIEFSKFPAFF
TRBJ2-3,TRBV5-1,CASSLSRQGSVF
TRBJ2-2,TRBV4-1,CASSHLSGRAAGELFF
TRBJ1-2,TRBV30,CAWSPDRLNYGYTF
TRBJ1-4,TRBV7-2,CASSFGGGTKKLFF
TRBJ1-1,TRBV30,CAWKAPGTGYDTEAFF
TRBJ2-3,TRBV19,CASSFGVTQYF
TRBJ1-5,TRBV27,CASSSTFDRGQPQHF